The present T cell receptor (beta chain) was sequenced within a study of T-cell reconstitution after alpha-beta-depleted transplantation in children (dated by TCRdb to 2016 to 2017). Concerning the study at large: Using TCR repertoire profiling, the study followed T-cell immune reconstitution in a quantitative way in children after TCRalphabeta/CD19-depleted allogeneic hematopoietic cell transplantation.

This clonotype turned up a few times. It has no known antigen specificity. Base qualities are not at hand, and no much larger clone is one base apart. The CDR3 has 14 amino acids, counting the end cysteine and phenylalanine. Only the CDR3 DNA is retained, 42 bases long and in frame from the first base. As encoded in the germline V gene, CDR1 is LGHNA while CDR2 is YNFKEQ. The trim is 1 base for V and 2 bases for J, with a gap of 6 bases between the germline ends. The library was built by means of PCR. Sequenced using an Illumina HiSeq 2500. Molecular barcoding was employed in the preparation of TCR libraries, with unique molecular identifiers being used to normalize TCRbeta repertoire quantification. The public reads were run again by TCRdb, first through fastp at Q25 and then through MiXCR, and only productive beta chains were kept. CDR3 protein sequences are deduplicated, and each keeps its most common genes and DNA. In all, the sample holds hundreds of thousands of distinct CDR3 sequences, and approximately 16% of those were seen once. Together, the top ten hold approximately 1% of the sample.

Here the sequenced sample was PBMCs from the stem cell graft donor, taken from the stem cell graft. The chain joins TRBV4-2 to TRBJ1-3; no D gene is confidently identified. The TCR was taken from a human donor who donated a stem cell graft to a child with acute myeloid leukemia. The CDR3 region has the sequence CASSQGQAGNTIYF. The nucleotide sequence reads TGTGCCAGCAGCCAAGGGCAGGCTGGAAACACCATATATTTT.